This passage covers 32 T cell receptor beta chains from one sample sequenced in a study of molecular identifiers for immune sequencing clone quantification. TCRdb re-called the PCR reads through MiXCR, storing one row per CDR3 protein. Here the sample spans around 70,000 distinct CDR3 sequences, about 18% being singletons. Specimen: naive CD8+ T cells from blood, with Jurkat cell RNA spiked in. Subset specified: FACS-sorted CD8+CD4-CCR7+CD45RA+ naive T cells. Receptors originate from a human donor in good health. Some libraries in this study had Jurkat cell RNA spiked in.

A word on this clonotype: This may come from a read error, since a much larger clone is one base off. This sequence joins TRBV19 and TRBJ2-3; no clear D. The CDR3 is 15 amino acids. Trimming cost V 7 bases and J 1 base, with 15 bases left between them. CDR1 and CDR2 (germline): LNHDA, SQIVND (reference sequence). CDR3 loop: CASNKMAYGTDTQYF. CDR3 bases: TGTGCCAGTAATAAAATGGCTTATGGCACAGATACGCAGTATTTT.

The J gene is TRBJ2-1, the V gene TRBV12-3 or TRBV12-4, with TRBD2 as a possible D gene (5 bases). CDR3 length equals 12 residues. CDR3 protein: CASGIWMNEQFF. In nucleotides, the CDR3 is TGTGCGTCGGGGATTTGGATGAATGAGCAGTTCTTC.

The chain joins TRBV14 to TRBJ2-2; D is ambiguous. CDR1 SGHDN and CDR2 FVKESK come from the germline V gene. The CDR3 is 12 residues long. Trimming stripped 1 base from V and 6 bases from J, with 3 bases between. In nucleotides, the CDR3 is TGTGCCAGCAGCCAAGGGGCCGGGGAGCTGTTTTTT. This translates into CASSQGAGELFF.

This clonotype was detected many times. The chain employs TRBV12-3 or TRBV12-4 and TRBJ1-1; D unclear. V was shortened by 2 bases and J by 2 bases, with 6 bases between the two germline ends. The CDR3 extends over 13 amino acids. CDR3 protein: CASSLIKNTEAFF. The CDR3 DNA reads TGTGCCAGCAGTTTAATTAAAAACACTGAAGCTTTCTTT.

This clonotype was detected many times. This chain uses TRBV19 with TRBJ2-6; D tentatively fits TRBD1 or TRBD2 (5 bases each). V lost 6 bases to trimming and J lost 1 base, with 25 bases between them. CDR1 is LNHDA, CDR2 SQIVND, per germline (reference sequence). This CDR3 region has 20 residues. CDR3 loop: CASSSPRRGGSVSGANVLTF. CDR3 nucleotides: TGTGCCAGTAGCTCCCCGCGCCGGGGCGGCTCCGTTTCTGGGGCCAACGTCCTGACTTTC.

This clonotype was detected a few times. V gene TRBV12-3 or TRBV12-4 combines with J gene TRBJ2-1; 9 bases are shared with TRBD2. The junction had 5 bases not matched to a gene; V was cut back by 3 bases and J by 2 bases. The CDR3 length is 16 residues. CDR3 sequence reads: CASSLMAGGPYNEQFF. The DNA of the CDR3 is TGTGCCAGCAGTTTGATGGCGGGAGGGCCCTACAATGAGCAGTTCTTC.

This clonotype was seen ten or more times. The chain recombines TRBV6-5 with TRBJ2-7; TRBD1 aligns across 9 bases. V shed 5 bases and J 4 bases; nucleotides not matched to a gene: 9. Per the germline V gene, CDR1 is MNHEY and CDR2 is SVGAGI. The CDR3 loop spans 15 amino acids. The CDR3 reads CASSISGTGTYEQYF. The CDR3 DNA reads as TGTGCCAGCAGTATCTCGGGGACAGGGACGTACGAGCAGTACTTC.

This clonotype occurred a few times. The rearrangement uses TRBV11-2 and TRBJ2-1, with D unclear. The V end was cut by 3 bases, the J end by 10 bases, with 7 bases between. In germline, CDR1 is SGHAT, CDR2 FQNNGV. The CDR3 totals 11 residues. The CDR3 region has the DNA TGTGCCAGCAGCTTCGGAATCGAGCAGTTCTTC. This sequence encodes CASSFGIEQFF.

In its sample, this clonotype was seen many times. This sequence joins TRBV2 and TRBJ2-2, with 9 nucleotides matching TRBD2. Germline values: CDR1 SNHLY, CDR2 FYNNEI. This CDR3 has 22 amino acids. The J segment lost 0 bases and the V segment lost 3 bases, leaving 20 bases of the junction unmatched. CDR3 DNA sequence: TGTGCCAGCAGTGACGGTTGGGGCCAAAAAGTCGGGACTAGCACGAACACCGGGGAGCTGTTTTTT. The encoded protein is CASSDGWGQKVGTSTNTGELFF.

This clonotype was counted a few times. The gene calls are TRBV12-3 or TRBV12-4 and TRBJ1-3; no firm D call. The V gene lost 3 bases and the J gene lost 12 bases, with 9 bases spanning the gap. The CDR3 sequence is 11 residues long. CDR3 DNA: TGTGCCAGCAGTTTGCCCGGACGCATATATTTT. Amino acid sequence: CASSLPGRIYF.

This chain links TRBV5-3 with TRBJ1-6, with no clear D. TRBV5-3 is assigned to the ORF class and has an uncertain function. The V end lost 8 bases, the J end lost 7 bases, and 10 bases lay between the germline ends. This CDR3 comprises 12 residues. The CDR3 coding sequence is TGTGCCAGCGGCGATCACAATTCACCCCTCCACTTT. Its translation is CASGDHNSPLHF.

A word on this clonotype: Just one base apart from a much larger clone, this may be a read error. The CDR3 here is CASSLLDMAVEQFF. CDR3 DNA sequence: TGTGCCAGCAGTCTCCTCGACATGGCCGTTGAGCAGTTCTTC. V is TRBV27 and J is TRBJ2-1; the D is unclear. In germline, CDR1 is MNHEY, CDR2 SMNVEV (reference sequence). Trimming cost V 5 bases and J 9 bases, with 17 bases left between them. The CDR3 sequence is 14 residues long.

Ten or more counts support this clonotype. CDR3 sequence reads: CASSLGVETQYF. In DNA form, the CDR3 reads TGTGCCAGCAGTTTAGGGGTAGAGACCCAGTACTTC. This chain connects TRBV28 to TRBJ2-5; no definite D call. This CDR3 comprises 12 residues. V was trimmed by 2 bases and J by 4 bases, leaving 5 bases between them. Germline lookup yields CDR1 MDHEN and CDR2 SYDVKM.

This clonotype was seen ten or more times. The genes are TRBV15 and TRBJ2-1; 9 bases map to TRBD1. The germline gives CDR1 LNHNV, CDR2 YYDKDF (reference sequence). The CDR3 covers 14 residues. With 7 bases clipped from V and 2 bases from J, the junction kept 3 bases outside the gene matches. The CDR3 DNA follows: TGTGCCACCATGGGACAGGGCCCCTACAATGAGCAGTTCTTC. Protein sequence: CATMGQGPYNEQFF.

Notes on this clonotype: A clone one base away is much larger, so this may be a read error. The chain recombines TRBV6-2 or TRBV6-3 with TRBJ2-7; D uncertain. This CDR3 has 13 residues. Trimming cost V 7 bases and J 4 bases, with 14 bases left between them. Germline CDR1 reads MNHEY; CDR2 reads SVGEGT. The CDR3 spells CASTSLGTYEQYF. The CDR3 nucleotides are TGTGCCAGCACCAGCCTCGGCACATACGAGCAGTACTTC.

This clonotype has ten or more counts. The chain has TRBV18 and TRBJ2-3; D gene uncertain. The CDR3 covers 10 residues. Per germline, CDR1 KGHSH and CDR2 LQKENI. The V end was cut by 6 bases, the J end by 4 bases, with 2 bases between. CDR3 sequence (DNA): TGTGCCAGCTCTGCAGATACGCAGTATTTT. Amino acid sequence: CASSADTQYF.

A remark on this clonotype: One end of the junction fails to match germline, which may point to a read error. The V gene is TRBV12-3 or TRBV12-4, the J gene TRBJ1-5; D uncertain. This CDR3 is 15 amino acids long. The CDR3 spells CASSPSGTRNQPRHF. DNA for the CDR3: TGTGCCAGCAGTCCGTCGGGCACACGCAATCAGCCCCGGCATTTT.

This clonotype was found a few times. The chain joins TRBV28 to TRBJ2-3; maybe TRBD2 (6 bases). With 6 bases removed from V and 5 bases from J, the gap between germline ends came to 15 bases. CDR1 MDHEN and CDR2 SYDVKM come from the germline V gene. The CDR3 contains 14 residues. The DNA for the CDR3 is TGTGCCAGCAGGCCTTGGGGGGTTGGAGATACGCAGTATTTT. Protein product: CASRPWGVGDTQYF.

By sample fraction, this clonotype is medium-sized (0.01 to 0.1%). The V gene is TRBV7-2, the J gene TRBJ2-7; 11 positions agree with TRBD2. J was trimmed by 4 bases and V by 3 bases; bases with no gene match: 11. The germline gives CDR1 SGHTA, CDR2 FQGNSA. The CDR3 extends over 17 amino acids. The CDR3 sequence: CASSLGSPGLAEYEQYF. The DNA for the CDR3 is TGTGCCAGCAGCTTGGGATCACCGGGACTAGCGGAGTACGAGCAGTACTTC. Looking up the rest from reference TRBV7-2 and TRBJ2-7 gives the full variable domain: GAGVSQSPSNKVTEKGKDVELRCDPISGHTALYWYRQSLGQGLEFLIYFQGNSAPDKSGLPSDRFSAERTGGSVSTLTIQRTQQEDSAVYLCASSLGSPGLAEYEQYFGPGTRLTVT.

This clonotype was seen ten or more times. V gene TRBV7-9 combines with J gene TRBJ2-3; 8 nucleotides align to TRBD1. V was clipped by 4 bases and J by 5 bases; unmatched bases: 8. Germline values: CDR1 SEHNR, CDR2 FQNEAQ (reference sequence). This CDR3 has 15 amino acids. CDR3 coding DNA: TGTGCCAGCAGCTACCGGACAGGGCTGGAAGATACGCAGTATTTT. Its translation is CASSYRTGLEDTQYF.

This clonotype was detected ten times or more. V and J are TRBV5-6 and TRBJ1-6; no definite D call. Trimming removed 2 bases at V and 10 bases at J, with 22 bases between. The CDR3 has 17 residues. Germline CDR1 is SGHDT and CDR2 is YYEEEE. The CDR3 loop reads CASSLTAGSPVSSPLHF. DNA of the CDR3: TGTGCCAGCAGCTTAACAGCAGGAAGCCCTGTCAGCTCACCCCTCCACTTT. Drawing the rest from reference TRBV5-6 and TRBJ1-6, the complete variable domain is DAGVTQSPTHLIKTRGQQVTLRCSPKSGHDTVSWYQQALGQGPQFIFQYYEEEERQRGNFPDRFSGHQFPNYSSELNVNALLLGDSALYLCASSLTAGSPVSSPLHFGNGTRLTVT.

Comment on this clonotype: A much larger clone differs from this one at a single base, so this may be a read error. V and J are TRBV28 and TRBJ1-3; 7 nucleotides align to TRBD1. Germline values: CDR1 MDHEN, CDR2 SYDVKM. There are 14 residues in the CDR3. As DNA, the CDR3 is TGTGCCAGCAACAAACAGGGGCCTGGAAACACCACATATTTT. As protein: CASNKQGPGNTTYF.

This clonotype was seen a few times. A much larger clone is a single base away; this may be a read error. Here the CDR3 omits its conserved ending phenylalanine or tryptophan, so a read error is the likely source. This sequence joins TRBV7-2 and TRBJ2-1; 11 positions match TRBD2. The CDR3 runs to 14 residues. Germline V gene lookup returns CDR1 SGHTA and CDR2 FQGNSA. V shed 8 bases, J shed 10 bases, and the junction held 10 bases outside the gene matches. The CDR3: CASLIAGGLGEQFL. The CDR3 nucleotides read TGTGCCAGCTTAATAGCGGGAGGGCTCGGGGAGCAGTTCCTC.

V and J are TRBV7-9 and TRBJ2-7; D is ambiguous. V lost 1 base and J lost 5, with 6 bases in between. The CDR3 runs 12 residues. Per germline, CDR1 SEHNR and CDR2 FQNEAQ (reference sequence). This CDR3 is CASSLEENEQYF. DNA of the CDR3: TGTGCCAGCAGCTTAGAAGAGAACGAGCAGTACTTC.

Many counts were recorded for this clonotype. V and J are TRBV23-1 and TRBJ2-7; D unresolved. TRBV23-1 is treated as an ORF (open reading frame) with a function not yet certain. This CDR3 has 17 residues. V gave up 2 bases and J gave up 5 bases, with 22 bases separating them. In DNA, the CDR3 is TGCGCCAGCAGTCAACCAATTGGCCAGAACAGATATCACGAGCAGTACTTC. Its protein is CASSQPIGQNRYHEQYF.

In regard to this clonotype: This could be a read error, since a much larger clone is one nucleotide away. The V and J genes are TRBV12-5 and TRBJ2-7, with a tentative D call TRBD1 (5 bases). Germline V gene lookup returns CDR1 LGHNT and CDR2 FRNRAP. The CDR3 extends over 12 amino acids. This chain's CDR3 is CASGLAGFERYF. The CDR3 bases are TGTGCTAGTGGTTTGGCAGGGTTCGAGCGGTACTTC.

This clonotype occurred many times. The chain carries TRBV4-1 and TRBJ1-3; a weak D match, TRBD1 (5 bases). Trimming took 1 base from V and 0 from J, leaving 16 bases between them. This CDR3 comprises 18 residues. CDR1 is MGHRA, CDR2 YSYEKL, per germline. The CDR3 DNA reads TGCGCCAGCAGCCAAGGGGGGGTATATACATACTCTGGAAACACCATATATTTT. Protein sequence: CASSQGGVYTYSGNTIYF.

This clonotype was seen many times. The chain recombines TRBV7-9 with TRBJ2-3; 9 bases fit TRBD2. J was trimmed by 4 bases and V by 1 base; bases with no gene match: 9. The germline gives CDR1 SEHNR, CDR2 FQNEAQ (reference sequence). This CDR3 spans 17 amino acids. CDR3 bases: TGTGCCAGCAGCTTAGGTATTGCGGGAGGGCCCGCAGATACGCAGTATTTT. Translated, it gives CASSLGIAGGPADTQYF.

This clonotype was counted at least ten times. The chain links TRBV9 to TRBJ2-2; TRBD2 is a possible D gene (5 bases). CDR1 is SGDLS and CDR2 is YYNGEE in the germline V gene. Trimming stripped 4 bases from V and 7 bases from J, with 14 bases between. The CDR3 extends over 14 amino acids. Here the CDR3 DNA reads TGTGCCAGCAGCTTCGAGGGAATGGGCGGGGAGCTGTTTTTT. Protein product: CASSFEGMGGELFF.

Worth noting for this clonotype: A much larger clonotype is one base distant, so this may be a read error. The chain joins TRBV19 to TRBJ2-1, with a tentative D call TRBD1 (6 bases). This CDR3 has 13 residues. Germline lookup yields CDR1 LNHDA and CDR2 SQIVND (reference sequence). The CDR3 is CVSSVRGYNEQFF. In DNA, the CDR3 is TGTGTCAGTAGCGTAAGGGGGTACAATGAGCAGTTCTTC.

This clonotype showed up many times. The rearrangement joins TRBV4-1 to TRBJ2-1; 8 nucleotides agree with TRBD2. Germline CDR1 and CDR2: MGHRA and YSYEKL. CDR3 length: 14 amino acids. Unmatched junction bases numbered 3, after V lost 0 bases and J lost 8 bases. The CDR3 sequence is CASSQEGLAYEQFF. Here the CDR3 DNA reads TGCGCCAGCAGCCAAGAAGGACTAGCCTATGAGCAGTTCTTC.

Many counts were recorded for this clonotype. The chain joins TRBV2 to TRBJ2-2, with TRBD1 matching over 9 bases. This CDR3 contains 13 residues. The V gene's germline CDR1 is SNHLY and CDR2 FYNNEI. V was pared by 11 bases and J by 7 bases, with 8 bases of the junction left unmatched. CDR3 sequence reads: CAGQGQGNGELFF. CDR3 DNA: TGTGCCGGTCAGGGACAGGGTAACGGGGAGCTGTTTTTT.